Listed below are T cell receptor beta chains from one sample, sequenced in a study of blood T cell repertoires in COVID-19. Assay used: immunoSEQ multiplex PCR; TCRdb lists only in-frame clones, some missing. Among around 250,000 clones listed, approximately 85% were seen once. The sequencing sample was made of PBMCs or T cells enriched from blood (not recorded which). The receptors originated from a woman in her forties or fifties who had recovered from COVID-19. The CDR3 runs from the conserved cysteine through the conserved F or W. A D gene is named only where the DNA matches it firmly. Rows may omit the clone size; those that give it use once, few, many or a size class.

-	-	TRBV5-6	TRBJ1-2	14	CASSLGQVNYGYTF	TGTGCCAGCAGCTTGGGGCAGGTCAACTATGGCTACACCTTC
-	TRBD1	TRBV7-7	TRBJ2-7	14	CASSRDRDSYEQYF	TGTGCTAGCAGCCGGGACAGGGACTCCTACGAGCAGTACTTC
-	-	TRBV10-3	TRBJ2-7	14	CAISERLAGDEQYF	TGTGCCATCAGTGAGAGGCTAGCCGGGGACGAGCAGTACTTC
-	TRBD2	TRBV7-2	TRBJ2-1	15	CASSPGLVLSHEQFF	TGTGCCAGCAGCCCCGGACTAGTACTATCGCATGAGCAGTTCTTC
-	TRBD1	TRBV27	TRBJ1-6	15	CASSLKTGLGSPLHF	TGTGCCAGCAGTTTAAAGACAGGGCTGGGTTCACCCCTCCACTTT
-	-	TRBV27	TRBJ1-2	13	CASSLTGYYGYTF	TGTGCCAGCAGTTTAACAGGTTACTATGGCTACACCTTC
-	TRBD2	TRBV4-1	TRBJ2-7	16	CASSQRGGRGAYEQYF	TGCGCCAGCAGCCAACGGGGCGGGAGAGGAGCCTACGAGCAGTACTTC
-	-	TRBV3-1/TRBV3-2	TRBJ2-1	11	CASSQLDWQFF	TGTGCCAGCAGCCAACTCGACTGGCAGTTCTTC
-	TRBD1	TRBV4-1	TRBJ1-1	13	CASSHGQGTEAFF	TGCGCCAGCAGCCATGGACAGGGCACTGAAGCTTTCTTT
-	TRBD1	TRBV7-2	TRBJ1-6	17	CASSPFGETGINSPLHF	TGTGCCAGCAGCCCTTTTGGGGAGACAGGGATCAATTCACCCCTCCACTTT
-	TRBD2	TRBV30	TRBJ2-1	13	CARADGREDEQFF	TGTGCCCGAGCGGACGGGCGGGAGGATGAGCAGTTCTTC
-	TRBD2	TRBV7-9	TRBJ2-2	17	CASSPREHIGRIGELFF	TGTGCCAGCAGCCCTCGAGAGCATATCGGGAGGATCGGGGAGCTGTTTTTT
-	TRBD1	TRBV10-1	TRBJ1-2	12	CASSDPDRQLTF	TGCGCCAGCAGTGACCCGGACAGGCAACTCACCTTC
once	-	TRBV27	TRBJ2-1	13	CASSLISPNEQFF	TGTGCCAGCAGTTTGATCAGTCCCAATGAGCAGTTCTTC
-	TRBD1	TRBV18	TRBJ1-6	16	CASSRGQVPQNSPLHF	TGTGCCAGCTCACGCGGACAGGTCCCACAGAATTCACCCCTCCACTTT
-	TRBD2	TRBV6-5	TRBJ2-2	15	CASSPQTSGTGELFF	TGTGCCAGCAGCCCCCAGACTAGCGGTACCGGGGAGCTGTTTTTT
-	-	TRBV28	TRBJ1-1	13	CASSHPEPTEAFF	TGTGCCAGCAGCCATCCGGAGCCCACTGAAGCTTTCTTT
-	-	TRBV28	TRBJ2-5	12	CASNPPRGPTYF	TGTGCCAGCAATCCACCAAGGGGTCCGACGTACTTC
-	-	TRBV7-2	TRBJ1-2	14	CASSLWAANYGYTF	TGTGCCAGCAGCTTATGGGCAGCCAACTATGGCTACACCTTC
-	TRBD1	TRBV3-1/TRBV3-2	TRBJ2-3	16	CASSLTGAKSTDTQYF	TGTGCCAGCAGCCTGACAGGGGCCAAGAGCACAGATACGCAGTATTTT
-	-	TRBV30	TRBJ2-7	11	CAWSDPREQYF	TGTGCCTGGAGTGACCCGCGGGAGCAGTACTTC
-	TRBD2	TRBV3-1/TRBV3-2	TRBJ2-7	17	CASSPGLAGGESYEQYF	TGTGCCAGCAGCCCGGGACTAGCGGGAGGGGAATCCTACGAGCAGTACTTC
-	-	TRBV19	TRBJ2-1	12	CASGDSGHEQFF	TGTGCCAGTGGGGACAGCGGGCATGAGCAGTTCTTC
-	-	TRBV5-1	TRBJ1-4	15	CASSLAGRTDEKLFF	TGCGCCAGCAGCTTGGCCGGTAGGACAGATGAAAAACTGTTTTTT
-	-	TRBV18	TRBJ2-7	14	CASSPLGSMDEQYF	TGTGCCAGCTCACCATTGGGGAGCATGGACGAGCAGTACTTC
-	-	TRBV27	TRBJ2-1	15	CASSLTGSQYNEQFF	TGTGCCAGCAGTTTAACCGGGAGTCAGTACAATGAGCAGTTCTTC
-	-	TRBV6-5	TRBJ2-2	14	CASSYWGEAGELFF	TGTGCCAGCAGTTACTGGGGGGAGGCCGGGGAGCTGTTTTTT
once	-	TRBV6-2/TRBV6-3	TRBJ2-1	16	CASSYSSSPPHNEQFF	TGTGCCAGCAGTTACTCGAGTTCCCCCCCTCACAATGAGCAGTTCTTC
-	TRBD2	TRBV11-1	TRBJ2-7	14	CASSLTSGLYEQYF	TGTGCCAGCAGCTTAACTAGCGGGTTGTACGAGCAGTACTTC
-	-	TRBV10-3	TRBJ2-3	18	CAISEGVLKGDPTDTQYF	TGTGCCATCAGTGAAGGCGTTCTGAAAGGGGATCCCACAGATACGCAGTATTTT
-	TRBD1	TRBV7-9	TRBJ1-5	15	CASSSDRPSYQPQHF	TGTGCCAGCAGCTCGGACAGGCCCAGTTATCAGCCCCAGCATTTT
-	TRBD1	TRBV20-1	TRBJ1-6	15	CSASIGTGRNSPLHF	TGCAGTGCTAGTATAGGGACAGGGAGAAATTCACCCCTCCACTTT
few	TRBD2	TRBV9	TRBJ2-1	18	CASSVANFGTSGYNEQFF	TGTGCCAGCAGCGTAGCTAACTTTGGGACTAGCGGGTACAATGAGCAGTTCTTC
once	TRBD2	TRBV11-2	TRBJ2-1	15	CASSLRVLAGNEQFF	TGTGCCAGCAGCTTAAGAGTACTAGCGGGCAATGAGCAGTTCTTC